These 31 T cell receptor beta chains originate from one sample sequenced in a study of OX40 agonist ivuxolimab in advanced cancers. Method: immunoSEQ multiplex PCR; TCRdb's copy keeps in-frame clones and lacks some. The sample includes about 75,000 clones, roughly 85% of them seen just once. The source was CD4+ or CD8+ T cells sorted from blood, collected in a trial of the OX40 agonist ivuxolimab. The receptors derive from an adult with an advanced solid tumor such as melanoma, head and neck, liver or kidney cancer.

The gene calls are TRBV6-1 and TRBJ1-2, with 9 bases fitting TRBD1. Losses at the gene ends were 8 bases for V and 6 bases for J; bases not matched to a gene: 13. The V gene's germline CDR1 is MNHNS and CDR2 SASEGT. The CDR3 is made up of 15 amino acids. The CDR3 loop reads CASLKPGQGKDGYTF. DNA of the CDR3: TGTGCCAGCCTCAAGCCGGGACAGGGAAAGGATGGCTACACCTTC.

The chain has TRBV19 and TRBJ2-7; D gene uncertain. V lost 5 bases and J lost 3, with 11 bases in between. Germline V lookup: CDR1 LNHDA, CDR2 SQIVND (reference sequence). The CDR3 has 13 amino acids. CDR3 in DNA: TGTGCCAGTAGTTTGACCGCAGACTACGAGCAGTACTTC. Its protein product is CASSLTADYEQYF.

This clone was picked up one time. DNA for the CDR3: TGTGCCAGCAAGGGACTAGCGGGAGTCGAGCAGTACTTC. This sequence encodes CASKGLAGVEQYF. The rearrangement uses TRBV7-9 and TRBJ2-7, with 14 bases that match TRBD2. The CDR3 runs to 13 residues. Trimming cost V 7 bases and J 6 bases; bases outside gene matches: 2. Germline lookup yields CDR1 SEHNR and CDR2 FQNEAQ (reference sequence). Full variable domain (missing parts from reference TRBV7-9 and TRBJ2-7): DTGVSQNPRHKITKRGQNVTFRCDPISEHNRLYWYRQTLGQGPEFLTYFQNEAQLEKSRLLSDRFSAERPKGSFSTLEIQRTEQGDSAMYLCASKGLAGVEQYFGPGTRLTVT.

The V call is TRBV6-5, the J call TRBJ2-7; 8 bases agree with TRBD1. Trimming cost V 0 bases and J 6 bases; bases outside gene matches: 4. The CDR3 is made up of 14 amino acids. CDR1 is MNHEY and CDR2 is SVGAGI in the germline V gene. The CDR3 coding sequence is TGTGCCAGCAGTTACTCGGGCAGGGGGCTCGAGCAGTACTTC. Translation gives CASSYSGRGLEQYF.

The chain links TRBV4-2 to TRBJ2-7; TRBD1 agrees at 7 bases. V lost 4 bases, J lost 4 bases, and 7 bases stayed unmatched. The CDR3 is 14 residues long. CDR1 and CDR2 from the germline V gene are LGHNA and YNFKEQ. The CDR3 sequence is CASSLIGQEYEQYF. The CDR3 nucleotides read TGTGCCAGCAGCCTGATAGGACAGGAATACGAGCAGTACTTC.

V gene TRBV10-3 combines with J gene TRBJ2-2; 12 positions match TRBD2. Germline-derived CDR1 and CDR2 are ENHRY and SYGVKD. The CDR3 is made up of 14 amino acids. Trimming removed 6 bases from V and 6 bases from J; junction bases left unmatched: 2. The chain's CDR3 is CAIRTSGGSGELFF. CDR3 bases: TGTGCCATCAGGACTAGCGGGGGTTCCGGGGAGCTGTTTTTT.

This clone was seen only a few times. This chain connects TRBV9 to TRBJ1-2; no reliable D call. Germline lookup yields CDR1 SGDLS and CDR2 YYNGEE. The CDR3 totals 16 residues. V lost 0 bases, J lost 6 bases, and 18 bases lay in between. Here the CDR3 reads CASSVAARQVLDGYTF. In nucleotides, the CDR3 is TGTGCCAGCAGCGTAGCGGCCAGGCAGGTCCTAGATGGCTACACCTTC.

In its sample, this clone was seen once. V is TRBV19 and J is TRBJ1-5; TRBD1 agrees at 7 bases. Germline trimming cut 7 bases from V and 4 bases from J; bases unmatched to any gene: 4. Germline V gene data show CDR1 as LNHDA and CDR2 as SQIVND (reference sequence). The CDR3 covers 13 residues. CDR3 sequence reads: CASNPTGNQPQHF. DNA of the CDR3: TGTGCCAGTAATCCGACAGGGAATCAGCCCCAGCATTTT.

The genes are TRBV7-9 and TRBJ2-5; the D gene is possibly TRBD1 (6 bases). Per germline, CDR1 SEHNR and CDR2 FQNEAQ (reference sequence). The CDR3 totals 14 residues. V lost 5 bases to trimming and J lost 2 bases, with 12 bases between them. The CDR3 region is CASSPGQTQETQYF. Written as DNA, the CDR3 is TGTGCCAGCAGCCCCGGACAGACTCAAGAGACCCAGTACTTC.

This chain links TRBV6-5 with TRBJ2-7; 7 bases line up with TRBD2. Trimming took 2 bases from V and 5 from J; bases not matched to a gene: 6. There are 14 residues in the CDR3. The germline V gene encodes CDR1 MNHEY and CDR2 SVGAGI. The CDR3 nucleotides read TGTGCCAGCAGTTACGGGGGGGACCGCAACGAGCAGTACTTC. Protein sequence: CASSYGGDRNEQYF.

The rearrangement joins TRBV15 to TRBJ2-2; 12 bases are shared with TRBD2. The germline gives CDR1 LNHNV, CDR2 YYDKDF (reference sequence). The CDR3 has 15 amino acids. Trimming at V came to 1 base and at J to 9 bases, leaving 3 bases not matched to a gene. The CDR3 sequence: CATSRGTSGGRELFF. The DNA for the CDR3 is TGTGCCACCAGCAGAGGAACTAGCGGGGGGCGGGAGCTGTTTTTT.

This sequence joins TRBV5-1 and TRBJ1-6; tentative D call: TRBD1 (5 bases). Trimming took 2 bases from V and 4 from J, leaving 22 bases between them. Germline V gene sequence: CDR1 SGHRS, CDR2 YFSETQ. The CDR3 has 19 amino acids. The CDR3 coding sequence is TGCGCCAGCAGCTTTGGCCTCCTCCGGGGCGGTGGATATAATTCACCCCTCCACTTT. It encodes CASSFGLLRGGGYNSPLHF.

The chain joins TRBV6-5 to TRBJ2-2, with a possible D match to TRBD1 (5 bases). Germline loops: CDR1 MNHEY, CDR2 SVGAGI. The ends were cut back, 7 bases at V and 4 bases at J, with 13 bases in the middle. The CDR3 is 14 residues long. CDR3 nucleotides: TGTGCCAGCAAAAAGGGGTCGGGCACCGGGGAGCTGTTTTTT. Translated: CASKKGSGTGELFF.

V gene TRBV19 combines with J gene TRBJ2-2; D remains ambiguous. CDR1 and CDR2 (germline): LNHDA, SQIVND (reference sequence). This CDR3 has 12 residues. V dropped 0 bases and J dropped 16 bases, with 12 bases sitting between them. In nucleotides, the CDR3 is TGTGCCAGTAGTATAGATAGGCAGGTCCGGTTTTTT. It codes for CASSIDRQVRFF. Based on the CDR3 plus reference TRBV19 and TRBJ2-2, the full variable domain is DGGITQSPKYLFRKEGQNVTLSCEQNLNHDAMYWYRQDPGQGLRLIYYSQIVNDFQKGDIAEGYSVSREKKESFPLTVTSAQKNPTAFYLCASSIDRQVRFFGEGSRLTVL.

The chain employs TRBV19 and TRBJ1-1; 8 bases map to TRBD1. Germline V gene lookup returns CDR1 LNHDA and CDR2 SQIVND (reference sequence). The CDR3 runs to 15 residues. V trimming: 9 bases; J trimming: 4 bases; junction bases outside the gene matches: 13. The CDR3 nucleotides read TGTGCCAGCGGCCTCACAGGGGGATTGGGCACTGAAGCTTTCTTT. Translation: CASGLTGGLGTEAFF.

The V call is TRBV28, the J call TRBJ2-3, with TRBD1 as a possible D gene (5 bases). Germline CDR1 reads MDHEN; CDR2 reads SYDVKM. This CDR3 has 13 amino acids. The V and J ends lost 1 base and 7 bases respectively, with 9 bases between them. The CDR3 loop reads CASSLSQGHTQYF. For the CDR3, the DNA is TGTGCCAGCAGTTTATCTCAGGGCCATACGCAGTATTTT.

The rearrangement links TRBV19 to TRBJ2-5; 15 nucleotides match TRBD2. This CDR3 contains 16 residues. V shed 8 bases, J shed 5 bases, and the junction held 9 bases outside the gene matches. The V gene's germline CDR1 is LNHDA and CDR2 SQIVND (reference sequence). This CDR3 is CASGTFGTSGRETQYF. For the CDR3, the DNA is TGTGCCAGTGGGACATTCGGGACTAGCGGGAGGGAGACCCAGTACTTC.

The chain carries TRBV5-1 and TRBJ2-2; perhaps TRBD2 as D (6 bases). Germline V gives CDR1 SGHRS, CDR2 YFSETQ. CDR3 length equals 15 residues. V dropped 2 bases and J dropped 5 bases, with 13 bases sitting between them. For the CDR3, the DNA is TGCGCCAGCAGCTTTAGCGGCTTTAGGACCGGGGAGCTGTTTTTT. Protein product: CASSFSGFRTGELFF. Full variable domain (missing parts from reference TRBV5-1 and TRBJ2-2): KAGVTQTPRYLIKTRGQQVTLSCSPISGHRSVSWYQQTPGQGLQFLFEYFSETQRNKGNFPGRFSGRQFSNSRSEMNVSTLELGDSALYLCASSFSGFRTGELFFGEGSRLTVL.

This sequence joins TRBV28 and TRBJ1-2; D gene uncertain. The CDR3 is 15 residues long. The germline V gene encodes CDR1 MDHEN and CDR2 SYDVKM. V dropped 4 bases and J dropped 5 bases, with 17 bases sitting between them. DNA of the CDR3: TGTGCCAGCAGTTCAGCGAATACCCGCCTATATGGCTACACCTTC. This sequence encodes CASSSANTRLYGYTF.

V gene TRBV5-1 combines with J gene TRBJ2-1; 10 nucleotides align to TRBD2. The CDR3 runs to 19 residues. Germline V gives CDR1 SGHRS, CDR2 YFSETQ. The V and J ends lost 4 bases and 0 bases, in that order; junction bases with no gene match: 13. CDR3 in amino acids: CASSPTALSGRSSYNEQFF. The DNA of the CDR3 is TGCGCCAGCAGCCCAACCGCCCTTAGCGGGAGGAGCTCCTACAATGAGCAGTTCTTC.

This clone was detected only once. V usage is TRBV5-6 and J usage is TRBJ1-1; D is possibly TRBD1 (5 bases). CDR3 size: 13 residues. CDR1 is SGHDT, CDR2 YYEEEE, per germline. Trimming removed 4 bases from V and 10 bases from J, with 17 bases in between. Here the CDR3 DNA reads TGTGCCAGCAGCCCCAGGACAAGCTTCAGAGCTTTCTTT. Translation gives CASSPRTSFRAFF.

V usage is TRBV10-1 and J usage is TRBJ2-3; TRBD1 matches 8 bases. The CDR3 is made up of 16 amino acids. With V trimmed by 0 bases and J by 5 bases, 7 bases remained unmatched. Germline V gives CDR1 WNHNN, CDR2 SYGVQD (reference sequence). The CDR3 reads CASSESGQGARDTQYF. The CDR3, as DNA: TGCGCCAGCAGTGAGTCGGGCCAGGGGGCAAGAGATACGCAGTATTTT.

The gene calls are TRBV5-1 and TRBJ1-4, with TRBD1 identical over 9 bases. The trim removed 4 bases at V and 5 bases at J, leaving 15 bases unmatched. Germline lookup yields CDR1 SGHRS and CDR2 YFSETQ. The CDR3 extends over 18 amino acids. CDR3 amino acids: CASSVSGSTGGANEKLFF. In DNA form, the CDR3 reads TGCGCCAGCAGCGTGAGCGGGTCGACAGGGGGGGCCAATGAAAAACTGTTTTTT.

The chain uses TRBV7-9 and TRBJ2-1, with 12 bases lining up with TRBD2. The CDR3 covers 16 residues. The junction had 8 bases not matched to a gene; V was cut back by 3 bases and J by 8 bases. Per germline, CDR1 SEHNR and CDR2 FQNEAQ (reference sequence). CDR3 DNA sequence: TGTGCCAGCAGCTTTTGGCGGACTAGCGGGACGGATGAGCAGTTCTTC. It yields the protein CASSFWRTSGTDEQFF. The full variable domain, with the rest looked up from reference TRBV7-9 and TRBJ2-1, is DTGVSQNPRHKITKRGQNVTFRCDPISEHNRLYWYRQTLGQGPEFLTYFQNEAQLEKSRLLSDRFSAERPKGSFSTLEIQRTEQGDSAMYLCASSFWRTSGTDEQFFGPGTRLTVL.

This chain joins TRBV19 and TRBJ1-2; D not certain. Germline CDR1 reads LNHDA; CDR2 reads SQIVND (reference sequence). The CDR3 spans 19 residues. Trimming removed 4 bases at V and 3 bases at J, with 27 bases between. CDR3: CASSSPGFSRSQGHYGYTF. The CDR3 nucleotides are TGTGCCAGTAGTAGTCCGGGCTTCTCAAGGTCCCAAGGGCACTATGGCTACACCTTC.

This chain joins TRBV19 and TRBJ1-5, with D hard to call. The CDR3 is 13 amino acids. V lost 3 bases, J lost 4 bases, and 7 bases lay in between. CDR1 and CDR2 from the germline V gene are LNHDA and SQIVND (reference sequence). CDR3 sequence: CASSMGPNQPQHF. CDR3 bases: TGTGCCAGTAGTATGGGCCCGAATCAGCCCCAGCATTTT.

The chain couples TRBV5-4 to TRBJ1-2, with 8 bases fitting TRBD1. Germline V CDR1 and CDR2: SGHNT, YYREEE (reference sequence). The CDR3 extends over 16 amino acids. The trim removed 4 bases at V and 4 bases at J, leaving 12 bases unmatched. The CDR3 DNA is TGTGCCAGCAGCGCCCTAGACAGGGGAGGCGGCTATGGCTACACCTTC. Translation gives CASSALDRGGGYGYTF. Supplemented by reference TRBV5-4 and TRBJ1-2, the full variable domain reads ETGVTQSPTHLIKTRGQQVTLRCSSQSGHNTVSWYQQALGQGPQFIFQYYREEENGRGNFPPRFSGLQFPNYSSELNVNALELDDSALYLCASSALDRGGGYGYTFGSGTRLTVV.

The V gene is TRBV2, the J gene TRBJ2-1, with a possible D match to TRBD2 (5 bases). The germline gives CDR1 SNHLY, CDR2 FYNNEI. The CDR3 is 15 residues long. V lost 7 bases and J lost 0, with 13 bases in between. CDR3 bases: TGTGCCAGCACCTCCGGACTCAGCTCCTACAATGAGCAGTTCTTC. Its protein product is CASTSGLSSYNEQFF.

V gene TRBV29-1 combines with J gene TRBJ1-3, with 8 nucleotides matching TRBD1. The V gene's germline CDR1 is SQVTM and CDR2 ANQGSEA. The CDR3 spans 16 residues. J gave up 4 bases and V 0 bases, and 8 bases lay outside the gene matches. The CDR3 DNA follows: TGCAGCGTTGAAGATCCCGGACAGGGAGGAGGAAACACCATATATTTT. Translating it yields CSVEDPGQGGGNTIYF.

Concerning this clone itself: The junction departs from the called germline gene at one end, perhaps through a read error. The chain recombines TRBV27 with TRBJ2-3; 8 bases fit TRBD1. Germline V gene lookup returns CDR1 MNHEY and CDR2 SMNVEV (reference sequence). The CDR3 consists of 20 residues. CDR3 nucleotides: TGTGCCAGCAGTTTAGTACCGGGACAGGTCGACCACGGTAGCACAGATACGCAGTGTTTT. Its protein is CASSLVPGQVDHGSTDTQCF.

The chain employs TRBV15 and TRBJ2-1, with 8 positions matching TRBD2. There are 14 residues in the CDR3. Unmatched junction bases numbered 9, after V lost 6 bases and J lost 8 bases. The germline gives CDR1 LNHNV, CDR2 YYDKDF (reference sequence). For the CDR3, the DNA is TGTGCCACCAGACGCGGGAGGAGTATCGATGAGCAGTTCTTC. Residues: CATRRGRSIDEQFF.